This T cell receptor (beta chain) appears in the sequencing data of a study of blood T cells in healthy people across ages. Study as a whole: Per every two T cells, about one barcoded beta molecule was captured by template switching. Study results and caveats: Naive T cell percentage strongly correlated with TCR beta diversity.

This clonotype was seen more than once but under ten times. What it binds is not known. Next came a second PCR, run for about 7 to 12 cycles, which used a sample-barcoded 5' primer along with a J-beta primer mix. Every cDNA molecule carried a tag from a template-switch adaptor bearing 12 random nucleotides. TCRdb redid the calling of the 5' RACE reads with MiXCR, one entry per CDR3 protein. The sample holds around 1,100,000 distinct CDR3 sequences; roughly two fifths are singletons and the top ten take around 14%. Germline V gene sequence: CDR1 MDHEN, CDR2 SYDVKM. There are 18 residues in the CDR3. Deletions cut 3 bases from V and 0 bases from J, with 17 bases between.

Sequenced sample: blood. The rearrangement links TRBV28 to TRBJ1-4; D is perhaps TRBD1 (5 bases). The receptor comes from a man younger than 35 in good health. CDR3 region: CASSFSVGHVATNEKLFF. The CDR3 DNA is TGTGCCAGCAGTTTTTCAGTTGGACACGTTGCAACTAATGAAAAACTGTTTTTT.